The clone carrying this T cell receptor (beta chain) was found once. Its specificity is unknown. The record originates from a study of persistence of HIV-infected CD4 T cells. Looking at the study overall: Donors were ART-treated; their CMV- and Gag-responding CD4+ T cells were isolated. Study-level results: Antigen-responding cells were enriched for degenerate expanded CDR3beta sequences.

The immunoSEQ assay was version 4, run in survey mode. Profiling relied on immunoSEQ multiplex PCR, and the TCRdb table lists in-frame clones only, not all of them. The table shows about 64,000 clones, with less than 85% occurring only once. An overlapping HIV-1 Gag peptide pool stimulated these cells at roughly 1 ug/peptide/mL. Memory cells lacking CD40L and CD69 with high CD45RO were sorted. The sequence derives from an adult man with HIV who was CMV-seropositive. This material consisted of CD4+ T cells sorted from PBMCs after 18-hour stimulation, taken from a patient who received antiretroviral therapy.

In DNA, the CDR3 is TGCGCCAGCAGTTGGGGACAGGGGAGCAATTCACCCCTCCACTTT. Protein sequence: CASSWGQGSNSPLHF. This chain joins TRBV5-1 and TRBJ1-6; 10 bases match TRBD1. V shed 5 bases, J shed 7 bases, and the junction held 6 bases outside the gene matches. CDR1 is SGHRS, CDR2 YFSETQ, per germline. CDR3 length: 15 residues.